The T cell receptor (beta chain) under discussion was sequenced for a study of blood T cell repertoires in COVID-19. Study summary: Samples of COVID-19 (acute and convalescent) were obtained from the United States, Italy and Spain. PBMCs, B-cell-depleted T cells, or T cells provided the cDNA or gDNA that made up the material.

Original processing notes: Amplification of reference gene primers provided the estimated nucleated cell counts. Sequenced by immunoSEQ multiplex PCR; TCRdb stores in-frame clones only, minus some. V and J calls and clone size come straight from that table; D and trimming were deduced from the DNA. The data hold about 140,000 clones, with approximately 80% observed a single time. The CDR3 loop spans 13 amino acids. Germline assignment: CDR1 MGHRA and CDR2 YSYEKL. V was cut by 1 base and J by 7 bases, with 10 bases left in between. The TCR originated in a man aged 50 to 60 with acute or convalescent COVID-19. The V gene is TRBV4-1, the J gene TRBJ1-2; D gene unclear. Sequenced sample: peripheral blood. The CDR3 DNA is TGCGCCAGCAGCCAAGGTCTTGGGCGTGGCTACACCTTC. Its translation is CASSQGLGRGYTF.